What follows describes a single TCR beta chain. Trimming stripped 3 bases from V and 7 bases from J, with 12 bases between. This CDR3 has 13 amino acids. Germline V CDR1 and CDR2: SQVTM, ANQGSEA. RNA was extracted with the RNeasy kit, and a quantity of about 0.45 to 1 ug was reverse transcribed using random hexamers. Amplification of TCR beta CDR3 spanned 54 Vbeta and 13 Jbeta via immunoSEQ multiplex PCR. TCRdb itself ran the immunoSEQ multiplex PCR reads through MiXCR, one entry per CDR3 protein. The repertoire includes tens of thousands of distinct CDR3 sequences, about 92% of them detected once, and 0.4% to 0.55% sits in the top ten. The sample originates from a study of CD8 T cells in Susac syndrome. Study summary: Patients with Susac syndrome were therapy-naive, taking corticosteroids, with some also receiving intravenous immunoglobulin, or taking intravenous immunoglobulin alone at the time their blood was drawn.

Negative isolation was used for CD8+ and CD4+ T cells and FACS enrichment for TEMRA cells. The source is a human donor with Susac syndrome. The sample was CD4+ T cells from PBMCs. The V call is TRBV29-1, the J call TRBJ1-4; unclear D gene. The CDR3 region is CSVESYGSEKLFF. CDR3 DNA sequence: TGCAGCGTTGAGAGTTACGGCAGTGAAAAACTGTTTTTT.